This T cell receptor beta chain was identified in a study of identical twins. Study conclusions and caveats: Out-of-frame alpha sequences common to twins were enriched for low generation probability. Twins showed weaker excess sharing in their beta out-of-frame sequences.

CDR1 SGHTA and CDR2 FQGNSA come from the germline V gene. Trimming left V 5 bases short and J 12 bases short, with 14 bases between. This CDR3 region has 12 residues. This clonotype was picked up a small number of times. Its specificity is unknown. TCRdb reanalysed the 5' RACE reads using MiXCR and keeps one entry per CDR3 protein. This sample has approximately 230,000 distinct CDR3 sequences, with 11% to 15% found just once. This rearrangement joins TRBV7-2 to TRBJ2-1, with D possibly being TRBD2 (5 bases). The sequence derives from a woman aged 18-30 years in good health. Sample: memory (CD45RO+) T cells sorted from blood. The DNA of the CDR3 is TGTGCCAGCAGCCTCGGACCACGGGGGCAGTTCTTC. It translates to CASSLGPRGQFF.